One sample yielded the 20 T cell receptor beta chains listed below, sequenced in a study of blood T cell repertoires in COVID-19 (dated by TCRdb to 2020 to 2022). The library was made by the immunoSEQ multiplex PCR assay. Not all clones reach the TCRdb copy of this immuneACCESS table, which keeps in-frame sequences only. Checked studies attribute under half of the gap to unresolved V genes and leave the rest unexplained. The sample table shows about 160,000 clones, and around 84% are seen once. The ten biggest clones cover 4.5% to 7.5% of the sample. Input material: PBMCs or T cells enriched from blood (not recorded which). The receptors here all came from a man aged 40-50 years who had recovered from COVID-19.

The V call is TRBV28, the J call TRBJ1-4; a possible D gene is TRBD1 (6 bases). Germline lookup yields CDR1 MDHEN and CDR2 SYDVKM. Trimming removed 6 bases at V and 8 bases at J, with 16 bases between. CDR3 length: 14 residues. The CDR3 region has the DNA TGTGCCAGCAGCCCGACAGGATCCAACGAAAAACTGTTTTTT. Translating it yields CASSPTGSNEKLFF.

The J gene is TRBJ2-7, the V gene TRBV18; tentatively, D is TRBD1 (5 bases). Germline V lookup: CDR1 KGHSH, CDR2 LQKENI. The CDR3 runs 14 residues. Trimming took off 2 bases at V and 2 bases at J, with 10 bases between the two ends. The CDR3 protein is CASSPSGSTYEQYV. In DNA, the CDR3 is TGTGCCAGCTCACCATCAGGGTCAACCTACGAGCAGTACGTC.

The gene calls are TRBV5-1 and TRBJ1-4; the match to TRBD1 covers 9 bases. This CDR3 is built from 16 residues. With 4 bases clipped from V and 5 bases from J, the junction kept 9 bases outside the gene matches. Germline values: CDR1 SGHRS, CDR2 YFSETQ. The CDR3 here is CASSLLGQGQNEKLFF. The CDR3 nucleotides read TGCGCCAGCAGCCTCTTAGGACAGGGGCAGAATGAAAAACTGTTTTTT. The whole variable domain, remainder taken from reference TRBV5-1 and TRBJ1-4, is KAGVTQTPRYLIKTRGQQVTLSCSPISGHRSVSWYQQTPGQGLQFLFEYFSETQRNKGNFPGRFSGRQFSNSRSEMNVSTLELGDSALYLCASSLLGQGQNEKLFFGSGTQLSVL.

The CDR3 here is CASSEDRVLSV. Here the CDR3 DNA reads TGTGCCAGCAGTGAAGACAGGGTCTTAAGCGTC. The genes are TRBV6-1 and TRBJ2-7, with D maybe TRBD1 (6 bases). From germline, CDR1 is MNHNS and CDR2 SASEGT. This CDR3 region has 11 residues.

This clone was seen only a few times. The J gene is TRBJ2-2, the V gene TRBV7-6; weak D call: TRBD1 (6 bases). V was clipped by 10 bases and J by 7 bases, with 22 bases between them. Looked up from germline, CDR1 is SGHVS and CDR2 is FNYEAQ. The CDR3 consists of 15 residues. The CDR3 DNA reads as TGTGCCACCTCTCAAAGGCAGGGGCAGAACGGGGAGCTGTTTTTT. Its translation: CATSQRQGQNGELFF. Combining the CDR3 with reference TRBV7-6 and TRBJ2-2 gives the whole variable domain GAGVSQSPRYKVTKRGQDVALRCDPISGHVSLYWYRQALGQGPEFLTYFNYEAQQDKSGLPNDRFSAERPEGSISTLTIQRTEQRDSAMYRCATSQRQGQNGELFFGEGSRLTVL.

The chain joins TRBV6-5 to TRBJ1-2; D gene ambiguous. Per germline, CDR1 MNHEY and CDR2 SVGAGI. Deletions cut 4 bases from V and 3 bases from J, with 3 bases between. The CDR3 covers 11 residues. In DNA, the CDR3 is TGTGCCAGCAGTTCTTACTATGGCTACACCTTC. Translated, it gives CASSSYYGYTF.

CDR3 in DNA: TGTGCCAGCAGTGGAACCGGGACAGGGGGCCTGAACACTGAAGCTTTCTTT. Its translation: CASSGTGTGGLNTEAFF. The chain carries TRBV6-1 and TRBJ1-1; 12 positions match TRBD1. V was clipped by 4 bases and J by 0 bases; unmatched bases: 6. Germline-derived CDR1 and CDR2 are MNHNS and SASEGT. The CDR3 has 17 residues.

This clone turned up a few times. The chain has TRBV10-3 and TRBJ1-2, with TRBD1 as a possible D gene (5 bases). This CDR3 contains 13 residues. The germline V gene encodes CDR1 ENHRY and CDR2 SYGVKD. V lost 4 bases to trimming and J lost 5 bases, with 11 bases between them. The CDR3 region is CAISGPTAYGYTF. The CDR3 bases are TGTGCCATCAGTGGCCCGACAGCTTATGGCTACACCTTC.

This clone has just a few counts. The chain links TRBV7-2 to TRBJ1-5; tentative D call: TRBD1 (6 bases). Germline V gene sequence: CDR1 SGHTA, CDR2 FQGNSA. This CDR3 is built from 15 residues. V dropped 4 bases and J dropped 5 bases, with 15 bases sitting between them. The chain's CDR3 is CASSSKGDNHQPQHF. The CDR3 region has the DNA TGTGCCAGCAGCTCAAAAGGGGACAATCATCAGCCCCAGCATTTT.

V gene TRBV4-2 combines with J gene TRBJ1-1, with 8 bases fitting TRBD1. This CDR3 is 15 amino acids long. Germline lookup yields CDR1 LGHNA and CDR2 YNFKEQ. Unmatched junction bases numbered 2, after V lost 0 bases and J lost 2 bases. In DNA form, the CDR3 reads TGTGCCAGCAGCCAAGATACAGGGGGTAACACTGAAGCTTTCTTT. Translated: CASSQDTGGNTEAFF.

V usage is TRBV29-1 and J usage is TRBJ2-3, with 7 bases lining up with TRBD1. CDR1 and CDR2 from the germline V gene are SQVTM and ANQGSEA. V was pared by 1 base and J by 1 base, with 8 bases of the junction left unmatched. The CDR3 has 16 amino acids. The CDR3 here is CSVEGGQGERTDTQYF. The CDR3 coding sequence is TGCAGCGTTGAAGGAGGGCAGGGGGAACGCACAGATACGCAGTATTTT.

This sequence joins TRBV27 and TRBJ1-5, with 7 bases fitting TRBD1. The trim removed 6 bases at V and 9 bases at J, leaving 23 bases unmatched. Per germline, CDR1 MNHEY and CDR2 SMNVEV (reference sequence). CDR3 size: 18 residues. This chain's CDR3 is CASSRTAGRDRALRPQHF. The DNA for the CDR3 is TGTGCCAGCAGCCGAACCGCGGGTCGAGACAGGGCTCTTCGGCCCCAGCATTTT.

J is TRBJ2-1 and V is TRBV11-2, with 9 bases aligning to TRBD2. Germline V gene sequence: CDR1 SGHAT, CDR2 FQNNGV. Trimming at V came to 0 bases and at J to 9 bases, leaving 12 bases not matched to a gene. This CDR3 is 17 amino acids long. CDR3 coding DNA: TGTGCCAGCAGCTTAGATCGTAGGGCTAGCGGGACGGGTGAGCAGTTCTTC. As protein: CASSLDRRASGTGEQFF.

This clone was seen a few times. This chain connects TRBV19 to TRBJ1-4; D call uncertain. Germline V gene lookup returns CDR1 LNHDA and CDR2 SQIVND (reference sequence). The CDR3 contains 11 residues. This CDR3 reads CASREGEKLFF. Written as DNA, the CDR3 is TGTGCAAGTCGGGAAGGGGAAAAACTGTTTTTT. Complete variable domain (other parts from reference TRBV19 and TRBJ1-4): DGGITQSPKYLFRKEGQNVTLSCEQNLNHDAMYWYRQDPGQGLRLIYYSQIVNDFQKGDIAEGYSVSREKKESFPLTVTSAQKNPTAFYLCASREGEKLFFGSGTQLSVL.

The chain is built from TRBV5-1 and TRBJ2-3, with a possible D match to TRBD2 (5 bases). The V gene lost 0 bases and the J gene lost 5 bases, with 10 bases spanning the gap. There are 14 residues in the CDR3. Germline-derived CDR1 and CDR2 are SGHRS and YFSETQ. The CDR3 DNA reads TGCGCCAGCAGCTTGGCGGGGTTCAAAGATACGCAGTATTTT. It specifies CASSLAGFKDTQYF.

This clone was detected only once. V is TRBV27 and J is TRBJ2-5; 9 bases line up with TRBD1. This CDR3 region has 15 residues. Germline assignment: CDR1 MNHEY and CDR2 SMNVEV (reference sequence). V was pared by 3 bases and J by 2 bases, with 4 bases of the junction left unmatched. The CDR3 protein is CASSLGQGFQETQYF. CDR3 nucleotide sequence: TGTGCCAGCAGTTTGGGACAGGGTTTTCAAGAGACCCAGTACTTC.

This CDR3 reads CASSYGSGFQPQHF. CDR3 DNA sequence: TGTGCCAGCAGTTACGGTTCAGGGTTTCAGCCCCAGCATTTT. This rearrangement joins TRBV6-5 to TRBJ1-5; tentatively, D is TRBD1 (5 bases). The CDR3 is made up of 14 amino acids. Germline CDR1 is MNHEY and CDR2 is SVGAGI. Trimming removed 2 bases from V and 6 bases from J, with 11 bases in between.

The chain recombines TRBV7-2 with TRBJ1-5; possibly TRBD1 for D (6 bases). Trimming pared 7 bases from V and 2 bases from J, leaving 12 bases between. The length of the CDR3 is 14 residues. Germline V gives CDR1 SGHTA, CDR2 FQGNSA. The CDR3 sequence is CASTQGWGNQPQHF. CDR3 coding DNA: TGTGCCAGCACCCAGGGGTGGGGCAATCAGCCCCAGCATTTT.

The V gene is TRBV5-1, the J gene TRBJ2-3; D is possibly TRBD2 (5 bases). The germline CDR1 and CDR2 sequences are SGHRS and YFSETQ. The V end lost 0 bases, the J end lost 2 bases, and 13 bases lay between the germline ends. The CDR3 runs 16 residues. The CDR3 nucleotides read TGCGCCAGCAGCTTGGGCTCTCAAGCGGTCACAGATACGCAGTATTTT. Its translation: CASSLGSQAVTDTQYF.

This chain uses TRBV9 with TRBJ1-6; D is uncertain. The CDR3 runs 14 residues. Germline CDR1 SGDLS, CDR2 YYNGEE. V shed 1 base and J shed 6 bases, with 8 bases lying between them. The CDR3: CASSVQLVNSPLHF. Written as DNA, the CDR3 is TGTGCCAGCAGCGTACAGTTGGTTAATTCACCCCTCCACTTT.